These 27 T cell receptor beta chains originate from one sample sequenced in a study of blood T cell repertoires in COVID-19. Method: immunoSEQ multiplex PCR; TCRdb's copy keeps in-frame clones and lacks some. Seen here are around 97,000 clones, 75% to 90% observed once, and the top ten hold around 11%. The sequenced sample was peripheral blood. The receptors come from a human donor in a cohort sampled during active COVID-19.

The chain has TRBV6-2 or TRBV6-3 and TRBJ1-1; D gene uncertain. Germline values: CDR1 MNHEY, CDR2 SVGEGT. V was shortened by 5 bases and J by 5 bases, with 6 bases between the two germline ends. CDR3 length equals 11 residues. The CDR3 loop reads CASSLETEAFF. The CDR3 nucleotides read TGTGCCAGCAGTCTTGAGACTGAAGCTTTCTTT.

The table lists this clone with a few counts. The chain links TRBV6-5 to TRBJ2-7; the match to TRBD2 covers 7 bases. Trimming at V came to 5 bases and at J to 3 bases, leaving 4 bases not matched to a gene. The CDR3 is 13 amino acids. Germline V gene sequence: CDR1 MNHEY, CDR2 SVGAGI. This chain's CDR3 is CASSTERGYEQYF. The DNA of the CDR3 is TGTGCCAGCAGTACGGAGCGGGGCTACGAGCAGTACTTC.

In its sample, this clone was seen a few times. The chain uses TRBV19 and TRBJ1-1; a possible D gene is TRBD1 (5 bases). Trimming shortened V by 8 bases and J by 5 bases, and 9 bases separated the two germline ends. The germline CDR1 and CDR2 sequences are LNHDA and SQIVND (reference sequence). This CDR3 spans 11 amino acids. This CDR3 reads CASGDRTEAFF. The DNA for the CDR3 is TGTGCCAGTGGCGACAGAACTGAAGCTTTCTTT.

The chain joins TRBV5-4 to TRBJ2-1; 10 positions agree with TRBD1. Germline values: CDR1 SGHNT, CDR2 YYREEE (reference sequence). The CDR3 consists of 14 residues. J gave up 8 bases and V 5 bases, and 7 bases lay outside the gene matches. The CDR3 protein is CASSPGQGRDEQFF. CDR3 DNA: TGTGCCAGCAGTCCGGGACAGGGGAGGGATGAGCAGTTCTTC. The full variable domain, completed using reference TRBV5-4 and TRBJ2-1, is ETGVTQSPTHLIKTRGQQVTLRCSSQSGHNTVSWYQQALGQGPQFIFQYYREEENGRGNFPPRFSGLQFPNYSSELNVNALELDDSALYLCASSPGQGRDEQFFGPGTRLTVL.

The CDR3 sequence is CASSVGTSYEQYF. The CDR3 DNA sequence: TGTGCCAGCAGCGTCGGGACTTCCTACGAGCAGTACTTC. The rearrangement joins TRBV5-6 to TRBJ2-7; D might be TRBD2 (6 bases). This CDR3 is 13 amino acids long. V was cut by 4 bases and J by 1 base, with 9 bases left in between. Germline V lookup: CDR1 SGHDT, CDR2 YYEEEE.

The chain combines TRBV5-1 with TRBJ2-7; the match to TRBD2 covers 7 bases. The CDR3 is made up of 15 amino acids. CDR1 is SGHRS and CDR2 is YFSETQ in the germline V gene. V was pared by 4 bases and J by 7 bases, with 14 bases of the junction left unmatched. CDR3 sequence reads: CASSRGTTSTEEQYF. CDR3 DNA sequence: TGCGCCAGCAGCAGAGGGACTACTTCTACGGAGGAGCAGTACTTC.

The rearrangement joins TRBV6-6 to TRBJ2-2; 7 positions match TRBD1. Trimming removed 6 bases from V and 0 bases from J; junction bases left unmatched: 4. This CDR3 is built from 15 residues. Germline V gives CDR1 MNHNY, CDR2 SVGAGI (reference sequence). The CDR3 loop is CASSSTGANTGELFF. CDR3 nucleotide sequence: TGTGCCAGCAGCTCAACAGGGGCGAACACCGGGGAGCTGTTTTTT.

This rearrangement joins TRBV28 to TRBJ2-7, with D uncertain. Germline-derived CDR1 and CDR2 are MDHEN and SYDVKM. The CDR3 runs to 13 residues. Trimming cost V 7 bases and J 4 bases, with 14 bases left between them. For the CDR3, the DNA is TGTGCCAGCAATTCCCCAGTTCCTTACGAGCAGTACTTC. Protein: CASNSPVPYEQYF.

The gene calls are TRBV5-1 and TRBJ2-7; 10 nucleotides align to TRBD2. The CDR3 has 16 amino acids. After removal of 0 bases from V and 3 bases from J, the junction contained 6 bases not matched to a gene. Germline assignment: CDR1 SGHRS and CDR2 YFSETQ. The CDR3 is CASSLGLSGGNYEQYF. As DNA, the CDR3 is TGCGCCAGCAGCTTGGGGCTTAGCGGGGGGAACTACGAGCAGTACTTC. Full variable domain (remainder filled in from reference TRBV5-1 and TRBJ2-7): KAGVTQTPRYLIKTRGQQVTLSCSPISGHRSVSWYQQTPGQGLQFLFEYFSETQRNKGNFPGRFSGRQFSNSRSEMNVSTLELGDSALYLCASSLGLSGGNYEQYFGPGTRLTVT.

The chain couples TRBV19 to TRBJ2-5; 11 nucleotides match TRBD2. Per germline, CDR1 LNHDA and CDR2 SQIVND (reference sequence). V dropped 5 bases and J dropped 1; count of bases not matched to a gene: 6. The CDR3 contains 16 residues. DNA of the CDR3: TGTGCCAGTAGTCCCCTAGCGGGGGGCCTCCAAGAGACCCAGTACTTC. Translated, it gives CASSPLAGGLQETQYF.

The V and J genes are TRBV15 and TRBJ2-2, with D possibly matching TRBD2 (6 bases). The CDR3 is 17 amino acids. The germline V and J ends were trimmed by 0 bases and 6 bases, with 17 bases remaining between them. The germline CDR1 and CDR2 sequences are LNHNV and YYDKDF (reference sequence). This chain's CDR3 is CATSRDLGGRFAGELFF. In nucleotides, the CDR3 is TGTGCCACCAGCAGAGATCTTGGGGGGAGGTTCGCCGGGGAGCTGTTTTTT.

This clone was detected only a few times. The V gene is TRBV2, the J gene TRBJ1-2; D call uncertain. Trimming stripped 7 bases from V and 6 bases from J, with 15 bases between. The CDR3 contains 13 residues. The germline V gene has CDR1 SNHLY and CDR2 FYNNEI. The CDR3 loop reads CASNRWIGNGYTF. CDR3 coding DNA: TGTGCCAGCAACAGATGGATCGGGAATGGCTACACCTTC.

On this clone: This sample also contains other DNA sequences that code for the same CDR3. The genes are TRBV3-1 (or the pseudogene TRBV3-2) and TRBJ1-1; TRBD1 aligns across 7 bases. The germline V gene has CDR1 LGHDT and CDR2 YNNKEL (reference sequence). Germline trimming cut 3 bases from V and 5 bases from J; bases unmatched to any gene: 0. The CDR3 loop spans 12 amino acids. The CDR3 loop is CASSQTGTEAFF. DNA of the CDR3: TGTGCCAGCAGCCAGACAGGGACTGAAGCTTTCTTT.

The chain is built from TRBV19 and TRBJ1-2, with TRBD1 matching over 7 bases. Trimming took 9 bases from V and 3 from J; bases not matched to a gene: 7. The CDR3 runs to 13 residues. The germline gives CDR1 LNHDA, CDR2 SQIVND (reference sequence). CDR3 coding DNA: TGTGCCAGCCGGAAAGACAGGGACTATGGCTACACCTTC. Translating gives CASRKDRDYGYTF.

This clone appeared a few times. The V and J genes are TRBV10-1 and TRBJ2-3; D is uncertain. CDR3 size: 16 residues. In germline, CDR1 is WNHNN, CDR2 SYGVQD (reference sequence). Trimming cost V 5 bases and J 1 base, with 16 bases left between them. CDR3 loop: CASSSSRLVRTDTQYF. The CDR3 nucleotides are TGCGCCAGCAGTTCATCCCGCCTAGTCCGCACAGATACGCAGTATTTT.

The J gene is TRBJ1-2, the V gene TRBV7-9; D is perhaps TRBD1 (6 bases). Germline-derived CDR1 and CDR2 are SEHNR and FQNEAQ (reference sequence). CDR3 length equals 13 residues. Trimming shortened V by 5 bases and J by 4 bases, and 11 bases separated the two germline ends. CDR3 sequence (DNA): TGTGCCAGCAGCCCGGACAGACTCTATGGCTACACCTTC. Protein product: CASSPDRLYGYTF.

This rearrangement joins TRBV3-1 (or the pseudogene TRBV3-2) to TRBJ2-2, with D possibly TRBD2 on 7 matching bases. CDR3 size: 13 residues. CDR1 and CDR2 (germline): LGHDT, YNNKEL (reference sequence). Trimming shortened V by 10 bases and J by 6 bases, and 15 bases separated the two germline ends. CDR3 amino acids: CATAGGGPGELFF. The CDR3 coding sequence is TGTGCCACCGCAGGCGGGGGCCCCGGGGAGCTGTTTTTT.

The rearrangement uses TRBV19 and TRBJ1-2, with 7 positions matching TRBD1. The CDR3 covers 17 residues. Trimming took 1 base from V and 6 from J; bases not matched to a gene: 14. Germline assignment: CDR1 LNHDA and CDR2 SQIVND (reference sequence). The CDR3 nucleotides are TGTGCCAGTAGTATAGGTTCCCTAGGACAGGCGGCGAATGGCTACACCTTC. Its translation: CASSIGSLGQAANGYTF. Supplemented by reference TRBV19 and TRBJ1-2, the full variable domain reads DGGITQSPKYLFRKEGQNVTLSCEQNLNHDAMYWYRQDPGQGLRLIYYSQIVNDFQKGDIAEGYSVSREKKESFPLTVTSAQKNPTAFYLCASSIGSLGQAANGYTFGSGTRLTVV.

The chain uses TRBV10-3 and TRBJ2-7, with 7 bases matching TRBD2. The CDR3 runs to 16 residues. The germline gives CDR1 ENHRY, CDR2 SYGVKD. J was trimmed by 0 bases and V by 3 bases; bases with no gene match: 8. The CDR3 protein is CAISDPGGTYSYEQYF. DNA of the CDR3: TGTGCCATCAGTGACCCCGGGGGGACTTACTCCTACGAGCAGTACTTC.

The CDR3 sequence: CASKWGHSGTEAFF. CDR3 nucleotides: TGTGCCAGTAAGTGGGGACACTCGGGCACTGAAGCTTTCTTT. The V and J genes are TRBV7-2 and TRBJ1-1, with a possible D match to TRBD1 (6 bases). Germline assignment: CDR1 SGHTA and CDR2 FQGNSA. The CDR3 runs to 14 residues. V shed 9 bases and J shed 4 bases, with 18 bases lying between them. The entire variable domain, with the rest obtained from reference TRBV7-2 and TRBJ1-1, is as follows: GAGVSQSPSNKVTEKGKDVELRCDPISGHTALYWYRQSLGQGLEFLIYFQGNSAPDKSGLPSDRFSAERTGGSVSTLTIQRTQQEDSAVYLCASKWGHSGTEAFFGQGTRLTVV.

The V gene is TRBV10-3, the J gene TRBJ1-5; perhaps TRBD1 as D (6 bases). The CDR3 totals 13 residues. The ends were cut back, 7 bases at V and 6 bases at J, with 13 bases in the middle. Germline assignment: CDR1 ENHRY and CDR2 SYGVKD. The DNA for the CDR3 is TGTGCCATCAAACAGGGAGAAAGTCAGCCCCAGCATTTT. It is translated as CAIKQGESQPQHF.

The gene calls are TRBV10-2 and TRBJ1-1, with D maybe TRBD1 (6 bases). V lost 6 bases, J lost 2 bases, and 16 bases lay in between. The CDR3 spans 15 residues. CDR1 WSHSY and CDR2 SAAADI come from the germline V gene. CDR3 amino acids: CASRQQGSTNTEAFF. CDR3 sequence (DNA): TGCGCCAGCAGACAACAGGGTTCGACTAACACTGAAGCTTTCTTT.

The chain recombines TRBV30 with TRBJ2-7, with TRBD1 identical over 9 bases. The CDR3 is 15 residues long. Germline loops: CDR1 GTSNPN, CDR2 SVGIG (reference sequence). Trimming removed 2 bases from V and 5 bases from J; junction bases left unmatched: 10. CDR3 DNA sequence: TGTGCCTGGAGTAAGCCGGGACAGGGCATTGACGAGCAGTACTTC. Amino acids: CAWSKPGQGIDEQYF.

The chain links TRBV2 to TRBJ2-3; 13 nucleotides line up with TRBD2. After removal of 4 bases from V and 6 bases from J, the junction contained 7 bases not matched to a gene. The CDR3 is 16 residues long. Germline V gives CDR1 SNHLY, CDR2 FYNNEI. CDR3 region: CASSVGLAGASDTQYF. CDR3 sequence (DNA): TGTGCCAGCAGTGTTGGACTAGCGGGGGCGAGCGATACGCAGTATTTT.

The V call is TRBV30, the J call TRBJ1-1; weak D call: TRBD1 (5 bases). Germline values: CDR1 GTSNPN, CDR2 SVGIG (reference sequence). V was pared by 4 bases and J by 5 bases, with 14 bases between. The CDR3 loop spans 13 amino acids. CDR3 DNA: TGTGCCTGGACTGCGGGGGAAAGTACTGAAGCTTTCTTT. Protein: CAWTAGESTEAFF.

V gene TRBV11-3 combines with J gene TRBJ2-5; TRBD2 agrees at 7 bases. Germline V gives CDR1 SGHNT, CDR2 YENEEA. This CDR3 has 14 residues. The junction had 2 bases not matched to a gene; V was cut back by 2 bases and J by 2 bases. CDR3 region: CASSLQRGQETQYF. In DNA form, the CDR3 reads TGTGCCAGCAGCTTACAGCGGGGTCAAGAGACCCAGTACTTC.

The chain is built from TRBV4-3 and TRBJ1-2; D uncertain. Trimming took 0 bases from V and 2 from J, leaving 7 bases between them. Germline CDR1 and CDR2: LGHNA and YSLEER. The CDR3 is made up of 14 amino acids. CDR3 loop: CASSQDTENYGYTF. Here the CDR3 DNA reads TGCGCCAGCAGCCAAGATACAGAAAACTATGGCTACACCTTC.